Following are 3 T cell receptor beta chains from one sample sequenced in a study of cytomegalovirus exposure and HLA in healthy donors. PCR was performed using 60 Vbeta and 13 Jbeta primers. Repertoires were generated with immunoSEQ multiplex PCR, while TCRdb's copy carries only in-frame clones and drops some. The sample holds about 160,000 clones, 65% to 85% seen once. Sequenced material: PBMCs. The receptors were gathered from a male donor in good health and CMV-seronegative.

The chain couples TRBV27 to TRBJ2-5, with D possibly being TRBD2 (5 bases). This CDR3 region has 15 residues. The germline gives CDR1 MNHEY, CDR2 SMNVEV (reference sequence). V lost 5 bases and J 4 bases, leaving 17 bases between the germline ends. CDR3 sequence: CASSPLLDYTETQYF. The CDR3 coding sequence is TGTGCCAGCAGTCCTCTTCTCGACTACACAGAGACCCAGTACTTC.

The genes are TRBV7-3 and TRBJ2-7, with 8 positions matching TRBD2. Trimming took 0 bases from V and 6 from J; bases not matched to a gene: 7. The germline V gene encodes CDR1 SGHTA and CDR2 FQGTGA. The CDR3 is 15 amino acids. In DNA form, the CDR3 reads TGTGCCAGCAGCTTAACGACAGCGGGAGTAAGCGAGCAGTACTTC. Translated, it gives CASSLTTAGVSEQYF.

In its sample, this clone was seen a few times. The rearrangement joins TRBV6-5 to TRBJ2-2; 7 bases line up with TRBD1. The V segment lost 4 bases and the J segment 6 bases; nucleotides outside the gene matches: 5. The CDR3 is 14 residues long. Germline-derived CDR1 and CDR2 are MNHEY and SVGAGI. DNA for the CDR3: TGTGCCAGCAGTTCCACCCAGGGGGCCGGGGAGCTGTTTTTT. This sequence encodes CASSSTQGAGELFF.